This T cell receptor (beta chain) was identified in a study of naive and memory T cell subsets. The CDR3 sequence is 14 residues long. V was trimmed by 4 bases and J by 0 bases, leaving 6 bases between them. An equimolar mix of two oligonucleotides served as the beta constant-region primer for TRBC1 and TRBC2. TCRdb re-called the UMI-ligation and nested PCR reads with MiXCR, one entry per CDR3 protein. Seen here are about 80,000 distinct CDR3 sequences, 13% observed once, and the top ten hold roughly 0.84%. Sequenced input: central memory CD4+ T cells from blood. The chain couples TRBV12-3 or TRBV12-4 to TRBJ1-4, with D unresolved. The clonotype originates from a human donor in good health. CDR3 loop: CASSSDSTNEKLFF. The CDR3 region has the DNA TGTGCCAGCAGTTCCGACTCAACTAATGAAAAACTGTTTTTT.